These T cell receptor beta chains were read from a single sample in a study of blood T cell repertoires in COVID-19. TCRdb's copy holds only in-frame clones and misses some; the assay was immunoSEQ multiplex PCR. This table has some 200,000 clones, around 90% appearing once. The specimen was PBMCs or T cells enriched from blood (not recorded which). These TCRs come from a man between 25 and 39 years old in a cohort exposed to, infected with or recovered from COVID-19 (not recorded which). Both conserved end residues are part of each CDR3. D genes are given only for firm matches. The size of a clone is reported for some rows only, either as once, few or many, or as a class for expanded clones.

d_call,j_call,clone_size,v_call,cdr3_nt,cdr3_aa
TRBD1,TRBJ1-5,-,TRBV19,TGTGCCAGTAGTCCCGGGGACAGGGTAGGTCAGCCCCAGCATTTT,CASSPGDRVGQPQHF
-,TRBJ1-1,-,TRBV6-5,TGTGCCAGCAGTTATCGGGGGACCGATGAAGCTTTCTTT,CASSYRGTDEAFF
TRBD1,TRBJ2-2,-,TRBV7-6,TGTGCCAGCAGCCCAAGACAGGGGGTGCGGGAGCTGTTTTTT,CASSPRQGVRELFF
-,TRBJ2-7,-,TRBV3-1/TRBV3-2,TGTGCCAGCAGCCAAGTGAGAAACGGCTACGAGCAGTACTTC,CASSQVRNGYEQYF
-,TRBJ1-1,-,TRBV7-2,TGTGCCAGCAGCCAATATACAGGGATTGAAGCTTTCTTT,CASSQYTGIEAFF
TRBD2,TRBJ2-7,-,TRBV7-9,TGTGCCAGCAGCATGCCGACTAGCGGGAAGTACGAGCAGTACTTC,CASSMPTSGKYEQYF
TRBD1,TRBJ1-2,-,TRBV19,TGTGCCAGTAGTAGGAGCGGGACAGGAACAGATGGCTACACCTTC,CASSRSGTGTDGYTF
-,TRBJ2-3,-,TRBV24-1,TGTGCCACCAGTGATTTTGGGGCAGGCACAGATACGCAGTATTTT,CATSDFGAGTDTQYF
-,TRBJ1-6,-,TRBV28,TGTGCCAGCACCCTTACGCTGACAGCGAGGAATTCACCCCTCCACTTT,CASTLTLTARNSPLHF
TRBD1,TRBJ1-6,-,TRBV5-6,TGTGCCAGCAGCTTGGATCCCAGGGGGAATTCACCCCTCCACTTT,CASSLDPRGNSPLHF
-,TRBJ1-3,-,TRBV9,TGTGCCAGCAGCGGAAAGACATCCAACTCTGGAAACACCATATATTTT,CASSGKTSNSGNTIYF
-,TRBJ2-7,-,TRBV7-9,TGTGCCAGCAGCTTAAATTTAGGACAGCTCCACGAGCAGTACTTC,CASSLNLGQLHEQYF
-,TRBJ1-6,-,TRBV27,TGTGCCAGCAGTTCCGGGTCCGTTAATTCACCCCTCCACTTT,CASSSGSVNSPLHF
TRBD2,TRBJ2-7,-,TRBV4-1,TGCGCCAGCAGCCACCAGGGACTAGCGGTCTCCTACGAGCAGTACTTC,CASSHQGLAVSYEQYF
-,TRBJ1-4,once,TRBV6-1,TGTGCCAGCAGTGAGATTAGGAGGCTCAATGAAAAACTGTTTTTT,CASSEIRRLNEKLFF
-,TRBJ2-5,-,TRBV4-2,TGTGCCAGCAGCCATTTCCGAGGACTTGAAGAGACCCAGTACTTC,CASSHFRGLEETQYF
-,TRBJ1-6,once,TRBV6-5,TGTGCCAGCAGTTACTCAACAGCAAATTCACCCCTCCACTTT,CASSYSTANSPLHF
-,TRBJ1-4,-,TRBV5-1,TGCGCCAGCAGCCCTGTCTGGGACTCCTTCAATGAAAAACTGTTTTTT,CASSPVWDSFNEKLFF
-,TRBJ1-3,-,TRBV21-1,TGTGCCAGCAGCAAAGAGAGGGTTACCAGAAACACCATATATTTT,CASSKERVTRNTIYF
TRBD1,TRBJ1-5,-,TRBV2,TGTGCCAGCAGGCGGGACAGCACTAATCAGCCCCAGCATTTT,CASRRDSTNQPQHF
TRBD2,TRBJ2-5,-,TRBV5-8,TGTGCCAGCAGCTTTTGGACTAGCGGGAATCAAGAGACCCAGTACTTC,CASSFWTSGNQETQYF
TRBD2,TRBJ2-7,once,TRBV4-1,TGCGCCAGCAGCCAAAAAGCGGGAGGAGGTTTTTACGAGCAGTACTTC,CASSQKAGGGFYEQYF
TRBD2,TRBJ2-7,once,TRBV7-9,TGTGCCAGCAGCTTACAGGGAGGGCCCTCCTACGAGCAGTACTTC,CASSLQGGPSYEQYF
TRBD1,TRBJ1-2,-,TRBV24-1,TGTGCCACCAGTGCCCCCTGGGGGGACAGGGGGAACTATGGCTACACCTTC,CATSAPWGDRGNYGYTF
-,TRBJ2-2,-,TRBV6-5,TGTGCCAGCAGTTATACTTCCTCTCAGAGGACCGGGGAGCTGTTTTTT,CASSYTSSQRTGELFF
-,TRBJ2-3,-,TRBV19,TGTGCCAGCAGCCCGACAGCCTCGACGCAGTATTTT,CASSPTASTQYF
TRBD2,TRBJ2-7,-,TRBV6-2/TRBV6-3,TGTGCCAGCAGTAGGGTCCCTCTTGCGGGAGCCCTCTCCTACGAGCAGTACTTC,CASSRVPLAGALSYEQYF
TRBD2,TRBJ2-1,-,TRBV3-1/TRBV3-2,TGTGCCAGCAGGGGCCTTACTAGCGGGAGGATTTGGTCCTACAATGAGCAGTTCTTC,CASRGLTSGRIWSYNEQFF
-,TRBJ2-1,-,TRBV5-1,TGCGCCAGCAGCTTCAGGGGAAGCAGCAATGAGCAGTTCTTC,CASSFRGSSNEQFF
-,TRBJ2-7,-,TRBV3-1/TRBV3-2,TGTGCCAGCAGCCAAGAACCCGCGACAGCTGTGACCCGGGACCCGAGCGGGGAGCAGTACTTC,CASSQEPATAVTRDPSGEQYF
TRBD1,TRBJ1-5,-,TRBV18,TGTGCCAGCTCCCAGGGGACAGGGGCGTCTCTTAGCAATCAGCCCCAGCATTTT,CASSQGTGASLSNQPQHF
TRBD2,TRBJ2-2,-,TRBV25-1,TGTGCCAGCAGTGACCTAGCGGGAGTCACCGGGGAGCTGTTTTTT,CASSDLAGVTGELFF
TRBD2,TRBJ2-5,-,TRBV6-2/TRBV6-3,TGTGCCAGCAGCGGAACTAGCGGGAGTGGTGATGAGACCCAGTACTTC,CASSGTSGSGDETQYF
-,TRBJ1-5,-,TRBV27,TGTGCCAGCAGTTTACGCCCTGGAGGGTATCAGCCCCAGCATTTT,CASSLRPGGYQPQHF
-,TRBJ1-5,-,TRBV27,TGTGCCAGCAGTTTATCTATCAATCAGCCCCAGCATTTT,CASSLSINQPQHF
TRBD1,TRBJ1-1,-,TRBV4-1,TGCGCCAGCAGCCACCCCACAGGGGAACACGAAGCTTTCTTT,CASSHPTGEHEAFF
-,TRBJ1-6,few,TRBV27,TGTGCCAGCAGTTTAGGGGGGAGCAGATTAGGTTCACCCCTCCACTTT,CASSLGGSRLGSPLHF
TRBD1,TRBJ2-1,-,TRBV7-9,TGTGCCAGCAGCCTTAGGAGAGACAGGGGCGGGGAGCAGTTCTTC,CASSLRRDRGGEQFF
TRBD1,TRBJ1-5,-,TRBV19,TGTGCCAGTAGATCATCCCGGGACAGGGGGTTCTATCAGCCCCAGCATTTT,CASRSSRDRGFYQPQHF
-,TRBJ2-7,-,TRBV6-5,TGTGCCAGCAGTTACTCGAACAGGGACGAGCAGTACTTC,CASSYSNRDEQYF